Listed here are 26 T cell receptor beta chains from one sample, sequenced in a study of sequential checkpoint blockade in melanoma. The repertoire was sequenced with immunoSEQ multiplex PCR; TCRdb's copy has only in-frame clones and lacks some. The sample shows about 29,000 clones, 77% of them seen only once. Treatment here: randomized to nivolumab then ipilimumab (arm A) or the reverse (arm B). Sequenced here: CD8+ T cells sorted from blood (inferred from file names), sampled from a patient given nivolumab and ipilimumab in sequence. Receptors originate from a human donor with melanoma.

The CDR3 nucleotides are TGTGCCAGTAGTATCGGAGCTGGCAATCAGCCCCAGCATTTT. Its translation: CASSIGAGNQPQHF. This chain joins TRBV19 and TRBJ1-5; no firm D call. In germline, CDR1 is LNHDA, CDR2 SQIVND (reference sequence). This CDR3 spans 14 amino acids. Trimming pared 3 bases from V and 2 bases from J, leaving 8 bases between.

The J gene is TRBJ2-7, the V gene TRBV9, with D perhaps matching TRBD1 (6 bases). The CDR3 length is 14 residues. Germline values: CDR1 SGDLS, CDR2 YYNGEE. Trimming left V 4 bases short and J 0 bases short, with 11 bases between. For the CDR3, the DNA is TGTGCCAGCAGCCCAGGACAGAGCTCCTACGAGCAGTACTTC. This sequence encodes CASSPGQSSYEQYF.

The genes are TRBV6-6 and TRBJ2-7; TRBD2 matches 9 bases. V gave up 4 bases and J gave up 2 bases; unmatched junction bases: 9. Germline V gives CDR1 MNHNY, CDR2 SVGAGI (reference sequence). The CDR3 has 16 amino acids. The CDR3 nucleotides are TGTGCCAGCAGTTTCCTCCCTAGCGGGGACGCCTACGAGCAGTACTTC. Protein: CASSFLPSGDAYEQYF.

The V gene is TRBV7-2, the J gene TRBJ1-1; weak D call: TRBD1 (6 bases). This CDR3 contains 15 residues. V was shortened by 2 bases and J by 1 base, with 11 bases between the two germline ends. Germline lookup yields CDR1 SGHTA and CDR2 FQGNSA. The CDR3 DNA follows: TGTGCCAGCAGCTTAAACAGGGCTGGGAACACTGAAGCTTTCTTT. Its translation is CASSLNRAGNTEAFF.

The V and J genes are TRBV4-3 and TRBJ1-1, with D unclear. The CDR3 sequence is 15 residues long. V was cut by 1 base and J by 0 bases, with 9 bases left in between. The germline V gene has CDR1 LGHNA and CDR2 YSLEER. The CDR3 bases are TGCGCCAGCAGCCAAGCAAGACTCATGAACACTGAAGCTTTCTTT. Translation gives CASSQARLMNTEAFF.

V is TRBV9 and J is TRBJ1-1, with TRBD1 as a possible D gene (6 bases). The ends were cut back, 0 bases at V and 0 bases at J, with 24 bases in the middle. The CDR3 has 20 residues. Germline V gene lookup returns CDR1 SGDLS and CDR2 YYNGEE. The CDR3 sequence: CASSVAPLGGPGFMNTEAFF. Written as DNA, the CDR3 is TGTGCCAGCAGCGTAGCCCCCCTCGGGGGGCCTGGCTTCATGAACACTGAAGCTTTCTTT.

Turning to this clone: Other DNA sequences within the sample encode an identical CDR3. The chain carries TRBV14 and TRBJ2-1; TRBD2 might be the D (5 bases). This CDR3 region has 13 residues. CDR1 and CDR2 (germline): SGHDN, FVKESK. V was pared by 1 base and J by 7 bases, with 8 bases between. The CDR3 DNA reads TGTGCCAGCAGCCAAGTTGGCGGGAATGAGCAGTTCTTC. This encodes CASSQVGGNEQFF.

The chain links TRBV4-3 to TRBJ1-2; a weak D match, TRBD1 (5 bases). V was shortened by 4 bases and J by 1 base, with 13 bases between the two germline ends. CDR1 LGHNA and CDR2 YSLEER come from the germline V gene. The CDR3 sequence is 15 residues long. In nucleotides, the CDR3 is TGCGCCAGCAGCCCCGGGAGGGGCCTTAACTATGGCTACACCTTC. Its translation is CASSPGRGLNYGYTF.

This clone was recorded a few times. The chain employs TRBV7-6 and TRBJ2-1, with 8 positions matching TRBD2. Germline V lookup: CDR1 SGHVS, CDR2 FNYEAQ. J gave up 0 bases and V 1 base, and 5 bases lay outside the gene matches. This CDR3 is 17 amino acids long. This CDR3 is CASSLDARGVSYNEQFF. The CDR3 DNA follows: TGTGCCAGCAGCTTAGACGCGCGGGGGGTCTCCTACAATGAGCAGTTCTTC.

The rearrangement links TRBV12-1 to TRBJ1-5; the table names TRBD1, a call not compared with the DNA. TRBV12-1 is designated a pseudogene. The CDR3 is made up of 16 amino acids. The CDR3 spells CASSFGPVGGNQPQHF. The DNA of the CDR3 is TGTGCCAGCAGCTTTGGCCCCGTAGGGGGCAATCAGCCCCAGCATTTT.

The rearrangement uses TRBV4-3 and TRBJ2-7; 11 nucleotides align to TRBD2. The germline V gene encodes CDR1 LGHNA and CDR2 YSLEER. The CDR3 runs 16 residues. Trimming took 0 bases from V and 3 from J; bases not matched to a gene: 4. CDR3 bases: TGCGCCAGCAGCCAAGATGGGACTAGCGGATTCTACGAGCAGTACTTC. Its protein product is CASSQDGTSGFYEQYF.

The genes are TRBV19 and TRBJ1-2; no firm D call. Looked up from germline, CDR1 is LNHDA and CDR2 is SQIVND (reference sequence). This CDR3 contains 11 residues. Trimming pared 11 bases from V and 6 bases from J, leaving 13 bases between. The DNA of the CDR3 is TGTGCCGGCGGCCTCGGCGATGGCTACACCTTC. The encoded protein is CAGGLGDGYTF. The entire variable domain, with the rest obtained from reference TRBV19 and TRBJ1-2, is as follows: DGGITQSPKYLFRKEGQNVTLSCEQNLNHDAMYWYRQDPGQGLRLIYYSQIVNDFQKGDIAEGYSVSREKKESFPLTVTSAQKNPTAFYLCAGGLGDGYTFGSGTRLTVV.

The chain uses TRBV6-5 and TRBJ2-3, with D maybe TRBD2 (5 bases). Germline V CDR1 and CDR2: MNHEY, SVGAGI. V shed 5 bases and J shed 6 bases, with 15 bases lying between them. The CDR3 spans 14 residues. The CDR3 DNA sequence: TGTGCCAGCAGTACGAGTACCGGGGTGGATACGCAGTATTTT. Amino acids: CASSTSTGVDTQYF.

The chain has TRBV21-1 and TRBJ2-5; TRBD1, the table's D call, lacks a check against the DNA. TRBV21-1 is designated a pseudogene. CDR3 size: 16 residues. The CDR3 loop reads CASSKIGTGVGETQYF. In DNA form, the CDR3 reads TGTGCCAGCAGCAAAATCGGGACAGGAGTGGGGGAGACCCAGTACTTC.

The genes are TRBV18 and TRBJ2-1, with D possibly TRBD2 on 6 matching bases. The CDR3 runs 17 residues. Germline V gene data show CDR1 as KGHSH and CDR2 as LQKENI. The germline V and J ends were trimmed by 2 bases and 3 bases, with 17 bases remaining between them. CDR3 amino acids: CASSPEDSGPSYNEQFF. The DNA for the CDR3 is TGTGCCAGCTCACCAGAAGACAGCGGGCCGAGCTACAATGAGCAGTTCTTC.

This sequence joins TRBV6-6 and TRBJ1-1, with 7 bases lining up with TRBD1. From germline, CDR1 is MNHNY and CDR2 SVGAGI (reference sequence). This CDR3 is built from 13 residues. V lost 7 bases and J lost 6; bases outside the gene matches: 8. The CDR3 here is CASIPTGPAEAFF. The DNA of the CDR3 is TGTGCCAGCATCCCGACAGGGCCCGCTGAAGCTTTCTTT.

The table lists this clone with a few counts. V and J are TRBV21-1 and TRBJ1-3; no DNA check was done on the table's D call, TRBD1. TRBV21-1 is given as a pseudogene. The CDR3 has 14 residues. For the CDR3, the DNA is TGTGCCAGCAGCGACCGGGACAGGGAGAACACCATATATTTT. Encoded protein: CASSDRDRENTIYF.

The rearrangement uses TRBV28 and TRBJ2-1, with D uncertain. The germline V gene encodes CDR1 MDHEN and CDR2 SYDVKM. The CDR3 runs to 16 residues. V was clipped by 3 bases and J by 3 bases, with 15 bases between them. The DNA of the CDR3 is TGTGCCAGCAGTTTTAGAGGATTGTTGGACTACAATGAGCAGTTCTTC. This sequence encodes CASSFRGLLDYNEQFF.

CDR3 loop: CASSLGLVAHEQYF. CDR3 nucleotide sequence: TGTGCCAGCAGTTTGGGGCTAGTGGCCCACGAGCAGTACTTC. The gene calls are TRBV28 and TRBJ2-7; D might be TRBD1 (5 bases). The germline V gene has CDR1 MDHEN and CDR2 SYDVKM. The germline V and J ends were trimmed by 3 bases and 5 bases, with 14 bases remaining between them. The CDR3 runs to 14 residues.

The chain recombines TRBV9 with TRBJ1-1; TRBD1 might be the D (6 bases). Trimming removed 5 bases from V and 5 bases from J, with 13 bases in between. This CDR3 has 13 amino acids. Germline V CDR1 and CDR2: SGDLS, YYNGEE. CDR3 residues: CASSPRGGTEAFF. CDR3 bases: TGTGCCAGCAGTCCGAGGGGGGGGACTGAAGCTTTCTTT.

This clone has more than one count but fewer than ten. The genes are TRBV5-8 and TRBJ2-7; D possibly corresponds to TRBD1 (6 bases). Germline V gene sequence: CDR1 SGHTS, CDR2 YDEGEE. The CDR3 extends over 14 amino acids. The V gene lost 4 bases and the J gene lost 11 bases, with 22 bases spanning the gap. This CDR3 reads CASSVGTRGLGEYF. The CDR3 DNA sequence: TGTGCCAGCAGCGTCGGGACAAGGGGCCTAGGGGAGTACTTC.

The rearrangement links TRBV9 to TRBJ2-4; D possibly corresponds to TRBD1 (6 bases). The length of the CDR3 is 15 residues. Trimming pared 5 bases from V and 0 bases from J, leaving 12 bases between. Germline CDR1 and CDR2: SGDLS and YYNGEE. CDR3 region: CASRTGSGAKNIQYF. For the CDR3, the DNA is TGTGCCAGCAGAACAGGGTCAGGAGCCAAAAACATTCAGTACTTC.

In nucleotides, the CDR3 is TGCGCCAGCAGCCAAGTCGGAGAGAATCAGCCCCAGCATTTT. Protein: CASSQVGENQPQHF. The J gene is TRBJ1-5, the V gene TRBV4-1, with unresolved D. V was trimmed by 1 base and J by 4 bases, leaving 8 bases between them. Germline V gene data show CDR1 as MGHRA and CDR2 as YSYEKL. The CDR3 extends over 14 amino acids.

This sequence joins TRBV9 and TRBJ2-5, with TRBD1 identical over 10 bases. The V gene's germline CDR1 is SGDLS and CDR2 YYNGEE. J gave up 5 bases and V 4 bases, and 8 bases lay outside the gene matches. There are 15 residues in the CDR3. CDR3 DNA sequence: TGTGCCAGCAGCTTCCGGGACAGGGGAGGGGAGACCCAGTACTTC. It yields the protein CASSFRDRGGETQYF.

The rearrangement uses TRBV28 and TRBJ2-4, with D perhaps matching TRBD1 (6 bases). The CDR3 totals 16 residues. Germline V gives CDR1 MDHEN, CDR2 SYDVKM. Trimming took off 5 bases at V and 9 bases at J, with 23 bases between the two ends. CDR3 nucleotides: TGTGCCAGCAGTCCCCTCAGGGGCCAAATGAATCGCATTCAGTACTTC. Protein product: CASSPLRGQMNRIQYF.

CDR3 residues: CASSGSGRGQETQYF. Here the CDR3 DNA reads TGTGCCAGCAGCGGAAGCGGGAGGGGTCAAGAGACCCAGTACTTC. The rearrangement uses TRBV9 and TRBJ2-5; 10 bases match TRBD2. Trimming removed 3 bases from V and 2 bases from J; junction bases left unmatched: 4. In germline, CDR1 is SGDLS, CDR2 YYNGEE. This CDR3 has 15 amino acids.